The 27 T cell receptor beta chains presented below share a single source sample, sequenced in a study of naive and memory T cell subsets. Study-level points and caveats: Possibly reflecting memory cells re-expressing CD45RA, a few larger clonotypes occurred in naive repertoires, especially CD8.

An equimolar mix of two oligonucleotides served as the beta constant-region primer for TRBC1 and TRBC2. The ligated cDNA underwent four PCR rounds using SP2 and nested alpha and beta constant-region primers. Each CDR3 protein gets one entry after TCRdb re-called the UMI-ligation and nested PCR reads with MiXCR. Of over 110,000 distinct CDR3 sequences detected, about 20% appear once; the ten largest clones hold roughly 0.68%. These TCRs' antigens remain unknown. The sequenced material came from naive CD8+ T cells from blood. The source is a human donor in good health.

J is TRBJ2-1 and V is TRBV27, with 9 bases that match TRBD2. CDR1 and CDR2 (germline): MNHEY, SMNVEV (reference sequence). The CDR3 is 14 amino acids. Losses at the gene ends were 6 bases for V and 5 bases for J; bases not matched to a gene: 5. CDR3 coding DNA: TGTGCCAGCAGAGCGGGAGGTCCGAACAATGAGCAGTTCTTC. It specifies CASRAGGPNNEQFF.

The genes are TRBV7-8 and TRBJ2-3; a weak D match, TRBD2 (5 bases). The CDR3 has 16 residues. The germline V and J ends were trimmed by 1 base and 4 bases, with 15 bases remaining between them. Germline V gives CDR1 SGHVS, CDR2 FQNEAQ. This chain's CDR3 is CASSLDVGMVSDTQYF. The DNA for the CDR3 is TGTGCCAGCAGCTTAGACGTCGGGATGGTCTCAGATACGCAGTATTTT. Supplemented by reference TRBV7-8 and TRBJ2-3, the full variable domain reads GAGVSQSPRYKVAKRGQDVALRCDPISGHVSLFWYQQALGQGPEFLTYFQNEAQLDKSGLPSDRFFAERPEGSVSTLKIQRTQQEDSAVYLCASSLDVGMVSDTQYFGPGTRLTVL.

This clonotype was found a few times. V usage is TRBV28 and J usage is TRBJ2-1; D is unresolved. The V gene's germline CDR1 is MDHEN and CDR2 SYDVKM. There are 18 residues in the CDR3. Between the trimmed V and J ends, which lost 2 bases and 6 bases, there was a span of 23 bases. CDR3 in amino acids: CASSLGPVETQPFNEQFF. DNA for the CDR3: TGTGCCAGCAGTTTAGGGCCGGTAGAGACACAGCCATTCAATGAGCAGTTCTTC.

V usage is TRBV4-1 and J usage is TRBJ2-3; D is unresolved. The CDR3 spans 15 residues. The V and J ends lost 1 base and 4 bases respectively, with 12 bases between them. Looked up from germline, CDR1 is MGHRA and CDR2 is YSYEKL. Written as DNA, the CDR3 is TGCGCCAGCAGCCAAGTTCGCTTTGAATCAGATACGCAGTATTTT. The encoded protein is CASSQVRFESDTQYF.

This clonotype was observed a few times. The DNA for the CDR3 is TGTGCCACCAGTGATTTGACGGGGCAGAGTTTCTTT. Its protein product is CATSDLTGQSFF. The chain employs TRBV24-1 and TRBJ1-1; maybe TRBD1 (5 bases). The CDR3 totals 12 residues. The germline V gene encodes CDR1 KGHDR and CDR2 SFDVKD. Trimming left V 0 bases short and J 13 bases short, with 11 bases between.

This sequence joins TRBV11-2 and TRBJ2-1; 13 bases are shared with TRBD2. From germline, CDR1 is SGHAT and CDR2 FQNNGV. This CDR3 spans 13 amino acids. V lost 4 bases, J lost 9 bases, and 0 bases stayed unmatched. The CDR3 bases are TGTGCCAGCAGCTGGACTAGCGGGAGTGAGCAGTTCTTC. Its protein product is CASSWTSGSEQFF. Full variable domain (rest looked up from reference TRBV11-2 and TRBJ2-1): EAGVAQSPRYKIIEKRQSVAFWCNPISGHATLYWYQQILGQGPKLLIQFQNNGVVDDSQLPKDRFSAERLKGVDSTLKIQPAKLEDSAVYLCASSWTSGSEQFFGPGTRLTVL.

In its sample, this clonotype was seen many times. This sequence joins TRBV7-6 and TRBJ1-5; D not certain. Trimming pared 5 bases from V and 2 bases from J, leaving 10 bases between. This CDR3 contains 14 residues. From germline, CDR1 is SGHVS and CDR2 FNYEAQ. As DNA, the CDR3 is TGTGCCAGCAGCCCTGGAGGAGGCAATCAGCCCCAGCATTTT. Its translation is CASSPGGGNQPQHF.

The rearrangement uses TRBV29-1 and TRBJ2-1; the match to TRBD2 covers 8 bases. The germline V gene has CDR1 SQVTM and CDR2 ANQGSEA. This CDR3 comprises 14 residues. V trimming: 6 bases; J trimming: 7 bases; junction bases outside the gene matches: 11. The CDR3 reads CSVPPGLAVNEQFF. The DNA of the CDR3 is TGCAGCGTCCCACCCGGACTAGCTGTTAATGAGCAGTTCTTC.

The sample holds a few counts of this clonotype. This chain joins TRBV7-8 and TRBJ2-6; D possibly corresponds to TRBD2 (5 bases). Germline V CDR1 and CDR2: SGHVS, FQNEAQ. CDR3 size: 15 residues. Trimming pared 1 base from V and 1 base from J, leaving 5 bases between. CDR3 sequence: CASSLERSGANVLTF. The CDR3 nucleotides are TGTGCCAGCAGCTTAGAGCGGTCTGGGGCCAACGTCCTGACTTTC.

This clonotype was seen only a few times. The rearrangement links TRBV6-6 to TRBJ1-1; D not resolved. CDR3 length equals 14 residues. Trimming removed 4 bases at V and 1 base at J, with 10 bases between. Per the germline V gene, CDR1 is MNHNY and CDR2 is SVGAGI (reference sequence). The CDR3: CASSSLLGNTEAFF. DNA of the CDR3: TGTGCCAGCAGTTCCCTTCTCGGGAACACTGAAGCTTTCTTT.

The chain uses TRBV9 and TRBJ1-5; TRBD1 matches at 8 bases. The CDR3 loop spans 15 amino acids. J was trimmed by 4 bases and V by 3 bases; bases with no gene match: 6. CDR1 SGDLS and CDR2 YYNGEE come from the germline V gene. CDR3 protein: CASSDGTGENQPQHF. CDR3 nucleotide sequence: TGTGCCAGCAGCGACGGGACAGGAGAAAATCAGCCCCAGCATTTT.

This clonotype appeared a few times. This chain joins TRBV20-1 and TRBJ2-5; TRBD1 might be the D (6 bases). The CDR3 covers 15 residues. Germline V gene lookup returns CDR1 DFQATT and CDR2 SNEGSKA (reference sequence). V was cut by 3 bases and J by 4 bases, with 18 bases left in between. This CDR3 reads CSASGDKDWGETQYF. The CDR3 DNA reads TGCAGTGCTAGTGGGGACAAGGATTGGGGAGAGACCCAGTACTTC.

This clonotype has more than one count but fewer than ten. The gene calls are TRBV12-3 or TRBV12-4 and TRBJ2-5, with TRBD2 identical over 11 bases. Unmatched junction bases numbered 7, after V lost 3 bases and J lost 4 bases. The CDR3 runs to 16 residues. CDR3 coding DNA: TGTGCCAGCAGTTTCGAACTAGCGGGAGCGGGAGAGACCCAGTACTTC. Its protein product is CASSFELAGAGETQYF.

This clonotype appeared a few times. The CDR3 DNA sequence: TGCAGCGTTGTGGGGTCCGGGGGGGCCAACGTCCTGACTTTC. Amino acid sequence: CSVVGSGGANVLTF. The chain links TRBV29-1 to TRBJ2-6; D is uncertain. Trimming took 4 bases from V and 4 from J, leaving 11 bases between them. Germline V gives CDR1 SQVTM, CDR2 ANQGSEA. CDR3 length: 14 residues.

CDR3 region: CASSGLGPGSGPDTQYF. CDR3 nucleotide sequence: TGTGCCAGCAGCGGTTTGGGACCAGGGTCCGGCCCAGATACGCAGTATTTT. The chain combines TRBV9 with TRBJ2-3; either TRBD1 or TRBD2 may supply D (5 bases each). Trimming took off 3 bases at V and 4 bases at J, with 21 bases between the two ends. CDR1 SGDLS and CDR2 YYNGEE come from the germline V gene. This CDR3 comprises 17 residues.

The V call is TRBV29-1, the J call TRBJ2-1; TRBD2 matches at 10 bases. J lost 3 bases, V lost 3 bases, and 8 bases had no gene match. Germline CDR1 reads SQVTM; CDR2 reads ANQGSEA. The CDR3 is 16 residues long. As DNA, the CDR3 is TGCAGCGTTGATGGTGGACTAGCGGACAACTACAATGAGCAGTTCTTC. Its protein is CSVDGGLADNYNEQFF.

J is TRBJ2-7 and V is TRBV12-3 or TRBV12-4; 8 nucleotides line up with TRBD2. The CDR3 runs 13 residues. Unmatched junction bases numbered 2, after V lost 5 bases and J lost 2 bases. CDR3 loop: CASSTSGAYEQYF. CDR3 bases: TGTGCCAGCAGTACTAGCGGAGCCTACGAGCAGTACTTC.

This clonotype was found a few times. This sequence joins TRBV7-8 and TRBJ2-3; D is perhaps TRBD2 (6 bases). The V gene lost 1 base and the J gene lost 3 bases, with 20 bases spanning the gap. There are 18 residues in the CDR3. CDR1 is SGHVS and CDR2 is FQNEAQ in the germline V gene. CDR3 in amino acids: CASSLGSGFWRATDTQYF. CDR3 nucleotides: TGTGCCAGCAGCTTAGGCTCGGGGTTTTGGAGGGCAACAGATACGCAGTATTTT. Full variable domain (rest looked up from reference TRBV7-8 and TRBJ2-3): GAGVSQSPRYKVAKRGQDVALRCDPISGHVSLFWYQQALGQGPEFLTYFQNEAQLDKSGLPSDRFFAERPEGSVSTLKIQRTQQEDSAVYLCASSLGSGFWRATDTQYFGPGTRLTVL.

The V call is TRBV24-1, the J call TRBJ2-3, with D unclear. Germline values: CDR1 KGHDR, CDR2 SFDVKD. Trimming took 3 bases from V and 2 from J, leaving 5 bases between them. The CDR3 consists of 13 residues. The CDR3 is CATSDGLTDTQYF. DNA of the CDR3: TGTGCCACCAGTGATGGCCTCACAGATACGCAGTATTTT.

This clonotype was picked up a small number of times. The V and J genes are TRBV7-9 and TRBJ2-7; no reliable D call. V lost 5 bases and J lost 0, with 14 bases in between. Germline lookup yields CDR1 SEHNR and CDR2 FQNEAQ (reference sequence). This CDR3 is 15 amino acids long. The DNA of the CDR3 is TGTGCCAGCAGCCCAGAAAACCTGAACTCCTACGAGCAGTACTTC. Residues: CASSPENLNSYEQYF. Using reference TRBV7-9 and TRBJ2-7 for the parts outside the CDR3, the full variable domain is DTGVSQNPRHKITKRGQNVTFRCDPISEHNRLYWYRQTLGQGPEFLTYFQNEAQLEKSRLLSDRFSAERPKGSFSTLEIQRTEQGDSAMYLCASSPENLNSYEQYFGPGTRLTVT.

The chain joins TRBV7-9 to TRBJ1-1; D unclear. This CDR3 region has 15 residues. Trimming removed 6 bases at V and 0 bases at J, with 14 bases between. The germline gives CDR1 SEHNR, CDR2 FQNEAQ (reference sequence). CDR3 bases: TGTGCCAGCAGGGACGGGAGGGAGATGAACACTGAAGCTTTCTTT. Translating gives CASRDGREMNTEAFF.

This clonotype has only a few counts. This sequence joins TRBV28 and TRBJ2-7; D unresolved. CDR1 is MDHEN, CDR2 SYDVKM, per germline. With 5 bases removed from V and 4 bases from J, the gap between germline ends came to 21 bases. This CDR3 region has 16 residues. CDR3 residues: CASSGRDGPSRYEQYF. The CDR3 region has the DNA TGTGCCAGCAGTGGTAGGGATGGGCCAAGTAGGTACGAGCAGTACTTC.

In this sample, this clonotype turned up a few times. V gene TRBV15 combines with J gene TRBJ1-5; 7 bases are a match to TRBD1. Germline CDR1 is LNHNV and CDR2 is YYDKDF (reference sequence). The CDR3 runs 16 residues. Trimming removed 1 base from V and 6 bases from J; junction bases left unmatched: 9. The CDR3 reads CATSRVGQGGGQPQHF. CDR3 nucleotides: TGTGCCACCAGCAGAGTTGGGCAGGGGGGCGGTCAGCCCCAGCATTTT.

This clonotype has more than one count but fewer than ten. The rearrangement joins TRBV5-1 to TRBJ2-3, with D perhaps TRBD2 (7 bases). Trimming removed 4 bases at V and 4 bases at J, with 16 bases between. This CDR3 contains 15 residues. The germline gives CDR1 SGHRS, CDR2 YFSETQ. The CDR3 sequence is CASSLRGGLADTQYF. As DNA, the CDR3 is TGCGCCAGCAGCCTGAGGGGGGGGCTGGCAGATACGCAGTATTTT.

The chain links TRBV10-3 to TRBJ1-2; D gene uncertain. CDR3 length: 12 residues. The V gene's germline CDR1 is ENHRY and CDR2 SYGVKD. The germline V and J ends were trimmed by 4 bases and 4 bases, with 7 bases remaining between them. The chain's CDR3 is CAISVDTYGYTF. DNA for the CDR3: TGTGCCATCAGTGTGGATACCTATGGCTACACCTTC.

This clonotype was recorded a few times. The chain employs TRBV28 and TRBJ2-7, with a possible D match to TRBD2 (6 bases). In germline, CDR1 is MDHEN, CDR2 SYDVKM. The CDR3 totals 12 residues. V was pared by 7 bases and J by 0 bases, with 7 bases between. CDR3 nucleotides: TGTGCCAGCACTAGCGTCTCCTACGAGCAGTACTTC. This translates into CASTSVSYEQYF.

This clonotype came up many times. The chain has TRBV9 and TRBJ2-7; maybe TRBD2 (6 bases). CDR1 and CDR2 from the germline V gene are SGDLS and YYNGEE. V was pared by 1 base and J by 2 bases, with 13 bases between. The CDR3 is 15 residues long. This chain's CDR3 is CASSVTGLPTYEQYF. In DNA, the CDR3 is TGTGCCAGCAGCGTAACGGGACTTCCCACCTACGAGCAGTACTTC.